The sequence of this TCR beta chain was determined in a study of Graves' ophthalmopathy and Graves' hyperthyroidism. Study outcomes and limitations: The model achieved over 60% sensitivity and roughly 72% specificity for ophthalmopathy progression. Sensitivity of approximately 88% and specificity of approximately 76% were achieved when a 13-signature model separated ophthalmopathy from stable hyperthyroidism. Appearing in blood as well were most expanded thyroid clonotypes above 0.001 frequency.

Hyperthyroidism in these 18- to 65-year-old patients was newly diagnosed, lasting under 2 months. Amplified TCR beta CDR3 regions were obtained using RNA transcripts as template. HTBI primers served in a first-round RT-PCR, which a second-round multiplex PCR followed. TCRdb re-analysed the multiplex PCR reads in MiXCR, keeping a single row per CDR3 protein. The sample records a few hundred thousand distinct CDR3 sequences, approximately 21% being singletons. This clonotype was counted at least ten times. Antigen: not known. This CDR3 has 13 amino acids. The germline V and J ends were trimmed by 1 base and 8 bases, with 6 bases remaining between them. Germline CDR1 MNHEY, CDR2 SMNVEV (reference sequence).

The clonotype originates from a woman younger than 35 with stable Graves' hyperthyroidism. Sequencing was carried out using peripheral blood. The chain employs TRBV27 and TRBJ1-6, with D hard to call. Here the CDR3 DNA reads TGTGCCAGCAGTTTATTCGAGGATTCACCCCTCCACTTT. Protein product: CASSLFEDSPLHF.